One sample yielded the 3 T cell receptor beta chains listed below, sequenced in a study of Ad26.COV2.S vaccination and SARS-CoV-2 variants. The treatment denotes: around 19 received Ad26.COV2.S at low or high dose, single or two shots; 5 received placebo; per-sample allocation not given. Following the first vaccine or placebo injection, samples were taken on day 63. Here immunoSEQ multiplex PCR was the method, and the copy in TCRdb shows in-frame clones only, minus some. The repertoire holds over 400,000 clones, with approximately 92% as singletons. The sample in question was peripheral blood, obtained in a trial of Ad26.COV2.S vaccine versus placebo. The source of these receptors is a person aged 18-60 years who received the Ad26.COV2.S COVID-19 vaccine or a placebo.

This chain links TRBV27 with TRBJ1-2; 7 bases line up with TRBD1. Germline-derived CDR1 and CDR2 are MNHEY and SMNVEV (reference sequence). The CDR3 has 15 amino acids. The J segment lost 7 bases and the V segment lost 3 bases, leaving 11 bases of the junction unmatched. CDR3 loop: CASSFSATGLSGYTF. The CDR3 DNA is TGTGCCAGCAGTTTCTCAGCGACAGGGTTGAGTGGCTACACCTTC.

The chain links TRBV6-5 to TRBJ2-2, with D unclear. The CDR3 loop spans 15 amino acids. Germline V gives CDR1 MNHEY, CDR2 SVGAGI. The V end lost 7 bases, the J end lost 7 bases, and 19 bases lay between the germline ends. CDR3: CASIRTGFADGELFF. CDR3 nucleotide sequence: TGTGCCAGCATAAGGACGGGCTTTGCGGACGGGGAGCTGTTTTTT.

The chain carries TRBV4-3 and TRBJ2-7; no clear D. This CDR3 region has 13 residues. V lost 1 base and J 4 bases, leaving 8 bases between the germline ends. Germline assignment: CDR1 LGHNA and CDR2 YSLEER. The CDR3 here is CASSQAPLYEQYF. The CDR3 coding sequence is TGCGCCAGCAGCCAAGCTCCCCTGTACGAGCAGTACTTC.